This T cell receptor (beta chain) was identified during a study of control samples from healthy donors and cancer patients. V lost 0 bases and J lost 6, with 12 bases in between. Germline assignment: CDR1 MNHNS and CDR2 SASEGT. This CDR3 is 16 amino acids long. A few counts support this clone. Clones were read by immunoSEQ multiplex PCR, and TCRdb kept only the in-frame ones, dropping some. The data hold fewer than 110,000 clones, with more than 85% observed a single time. Sequencing was performed on PBMCs. The rearrangement uses TRBV6-1 and TRBJ1-6; D gene unclear. This clonotype was obtained from a man between 60 and 70 years old with lung cancer. Written as DNA, the CDR3 is TGTGCCAGCAGTGAAGCGATAGGGCAGCTTAATTCACCCCTCCACTTT. This sequence encodes CASSEAIGQLNSPLHF.